A single sample gave rise to the 27 T cell receptor beta chains below, sequenced in a study of CD8+ T cells in alopecia areata (dated by TCRdb to the late 2010s). Libraries were made using the immunoSEQ multiplex PCR assay. RNA was extracted from all samples and reverse transcribed into cDNA, which served as template for TCR sequencing. The table was pulled from immuneACCESS by TCRdb, which kept in-frame rearrangements only. Such tables lose some clones; where checked, under half of the loss comes from unresolved V genes, and the rest has no known cause. Listed for this sample are about 300,000 clones, none observed only a single time. The ten largest clones add up to more than 0.95% of the sample. Cells from mouse cutaneous lymph nodes were pooled, stained for CD4, CD8alpha, NKG2D, NKG2ACE and other markers, and then sorted on a BD Influx. Sample: CD4+ T cells sorted from a lymph node. Receptor source: a C3H/HeJ mouse with alopecia areata. The MHC haplotype of this strain is H2-k.

With regard to this clone: Any gene name here is a mouse gene name. The CDR3 end lies 4 residues beyond the end of the read and is filled in from the germline J gene. The chain has TRBV31 and TRBJ1-2; D is perhaps TRBD1 (5 bases). The CDR3 extends over 14 amino acids. V lost 3 bases to trimming and J lost 0 bases, with 11 bases between them. The germline V gene has CDR1 GKSSPN and CDR2 SITVG. The covered CDR3 bases are TGTGCCTGGAGCTCAGGGTCAGCAAACTCC. Translated: CAWSSGSANS. The complete CDR3 reads CAWSSGSANSDYTF.

As for this clone: The genes are named according to mouse. The read falls 4 residues short of the CDR3 end, and the missing part is taken from the germline J gene. The chain couples TRBV19 to TRBJ2-7, with D perhaps matching TRBD2 (5 bases). CDR1 is FNHDT, CDR2 SITEND, per germline (reference sequence). This CDR3 has 10 residues. This chain's CDR3 is CAPSGDEQYF. CDR3 DNA, as far as it was read: TGTGCCCCCAGTGGGGAT.

Concerning this clone itself: The gene names here belong to mouse. The read terminates 4 residues ahead of where the CDR3 ends, so the germline J gene completes it. The rearrangement joins TRBV13-3 to TRBJ2-1, with 8 bases identical to TRBD2. J was trimmed by 4 bases and V by 2 bases; bases with no gene match: 2. This CDR3 has 14 residues. Germline values: CDR1 NNHDY, CDR2 SYVADS. Here the CDR3 reads CASSEGLEYAEQFF. The covered CDR3 bases are TGTGCCAGCAGTGAGGGACTGGAGTATGCT.

Notes on this clone: Mouse gene names apply. The read ends 4 residues before the CDR3 terminus; that terminus is restored from the germline J gene. The V and J genes are TRBV31 and TRBJ2-5; no clear D gene. Germline CDR1 and CDR2: GKSSPN and SITVG. There are 11 residues in the CDR3. Trimming pared 1 base from V and 3 bases from J, leaving 2 bases between. CDR3 loop: CAWSQQDTQYF. CDR3 DNA, as far as it was read: TGTGCCTGGAGTCAACAAGAC.

In its sample, this clone was seen a few times. Genes here carry mouse names. The DNA read from the CDR3 is TGTGCCAGCAGCCCTCGGGTGGGGGGAAGAGGTGCAGAA. Residues: CASSPRVGGRGAE. The entire CDR3 protein is CASSPRVGGRGAETLYF. The J gene is TRBJ2-3, the V gene TRBV5; TRBD2 aligns across 7 bases. The DNA ends 4 residues before the CDR3 does, and the rest of the CDR3 is filled in from the germline J gene. Trimming removed 4 bases from V and 1 base from J; junction bases left unmatched: 11. The germline V gene has CDR1 LGHNA and CDR2 YNLKQL (reference sequence). The CDR3 consists of 17 residues.

This clone has more than one count but fewer than ten. The genes are named according to mouse. The read ends 4 residues before the CDR3 terminus; that terminus is restored from the germline J gene. The chain has TRBV13-1 and TRBJ2-1, with 10 bases aligning to TRBD2. This CDR3 has 16 amino acids. The V and J ends lost 1 base and 6 bases, in that order; junction bases with no gene match: 7. The germline CDR1 and CDR2 sequences are NSHNY and SYGAGN. CDR3 loop: CASSDSPGGARAEQFF. The sequenced CDR3 bases are TGTGCCAGCAGTGATTCCCCTGGGGGGGCGCGTGCT.

Concerning this clone: The gene symbols are mouse symbols. The DNA ends 4 residues before the CDR3 does, and the rest of the CDR3 is filled in from the germline J gene. The chain is built from TRBV13-3 and TRBJ2-7, with D possibly being TRBD1 (5 bases). This CDR3 is 15 amino acids long. Germline CDR1 is NNHDY and CDR2 is SYVADS. Trimming pared 1 base from V and 0 bases from J, leaving 11 bases between. CDR3 DNA, as far as it was read: TGTGCCAGCAGTGATTCCCAGGGAAGCTCCTAT. Amino acid sequence: CASSDSQGSSY. The CDR3 in full is CASSDSQGSSYEQYF.

This clone has ten or more counts. Gene names refer to mouse genes. Read sequence stops 4 residues before the CDR3 end, and the germline J gene provides the missing end. J is TRBJ2-2 and V is TRBV17; D uncertain. V was trimmed by 2 bases and J by 0 bases, leaving 4 bases between them. From germline, CDR1 is MNHDT and CDR2 YYDKIL. The CDR3 extends over 14 amino acids. CDR3 in amino acids: CASSRQPNTGQLYF. The covered CDR3 bases are TGTGCTAGCAGTAGACAGCCAAACACCGGG.

With regard to this clone: Mouse names are used for the genes. Incomplete CDR3 DNA: TGTGCCAGCAGAACAGACAACTCC. Protein sequence: CASRTDNS. The CDR3 as a whole reads CASRTDNSDYTF. The chain carries TRBV19 and TRBJ1-2; D gene unclear. Sequencing ends 4 residues short of the CDR3 end; the germline J gene provides the rest. V lost 5 bases to trimming and J lost 2 bases, with 7 bases between them. There are 12 residues in the CDR3. Per germline, CDR1 FNHDT and CDR2 SITEND (reference sequence).

Concerning this clone: Gene names denote mouse genes. Read data end 4 residues before the CDR3 end; the end is taken from the germline J gene. This chain connects TRBV13-3 to TRBJ2-1; maybe TRBD2 (7 bases). This CDR3 has 15 amino acids. V was pared by 0 bases and J by 4 bases, with 11 bases between. Germline V gene data show CDR1 as NNHDY and CDR2 as SYVADS. CDR3 sequence reads: CASSDEGGKYAEQFF. The sequenced part of the CDR3 DNA is TGTGCCAGCAGTGATGAGGGGGGGAAGTATGCT.

This clone was detected only a few times. Germline and genes here are mouse. Read data end 3 residues before the CDR3 end; the end is taken from the germline J gene. Other nucleotide sequences from this sample produce the same CDR3. The chain joins TRBV13-1 to TRBJ1-6; perhaps TRBD1 as D (6 bases). TRBJ1-6 is an open reading frame, and its role is uncertain. Germline V gene lookup returns CDR1 NSHNY and CDR2 SYGAGN. The CDR3 sequence is 15 residues long. V was trimmed by 3 bases and J by 2 bases, leaving 9 bases between them. The CDR3 bases that were read are TGTGCCAGCAGTGGTACAGGGACCTATAATTCGCCC. Translating gives CASSGTGTYNSP. The whole CDR3 protein reads CASSGTGTYNSPLYF.

Notes on this clone: Gene and germline names: mouse. With the read ending 4 residues before the CDR3 end, the germline J gene is used to fill in that end. Other nucleotide sequences from this sample produce the same CDR3. The rearrangement links TRBV13-1 to TRBJ2-1; TRBD2 aligns across 8 bases. V dropped 1 base and J dropped 1; count of bases not matched to a gene: 1. The CDR3 extends over 15 amino acids. CDR1 NSHNY and CDR2 SYGAGN come from the germline V gene. Partial CDR3 DNA: TGTGCCAGCAGTGATCCTGGGGGGAACTATGCT. Amino acids: CASSDPGGNYA. The whole CDR3 sequence reads CASSDPGGNYAEQFF.

This clone was seen only a few times. Gene names and germline refer to mouse. The CDR3 extends 4 residues past the end of the read, so its final part is completed from the germline J gene. Other nucleotide sequences in the sample specify the same CDR3. J is TRBJ2-5 and V is TRBV1, with 7 nucleotides matching TRBD2. The length of the CDR3 is 15 residues. V lost 0 bases, J lost 2 bases, and 2 bases stayed unmatched. Germline V gene lookup returns CDR1 NSQYPW and CDR2 LRSPGD (reference sequence). CDR3 sequence reads: CTCSADLGVQDTQYF. The CDR3 DNA, read in part, is TGCACCTGCAGTGCAGATCTGGGGGTCCAAGAC. The variable domain in full, with the rest retrieved from reference TRBV1 and TRBJ2-5, is VTLLEQNPRWRLVPRGQAVNLRCILKNSQYPWMSWYQQDLQKQLQWLFTLRSPGDKEVKSLPGADYLATRVTDTELRLQVANMSQGRTLYCTCSADLGVQDTQYFGPGTRLLVL.

This clone appeared a few times. Germline and genes: mouse. The CDR3 end is not reached by the read, which stops 4 residues before it; the germline J gene fills it in. The chain has TRBV17 and TRBJ1-1, with 7 bases fitting TRBD1. The length of the CDR3 is 12 residues. Unmatched junction bases numbered 1, after V lost 5 bases and J lost 4 bases. The germline CDR1 and CDR2 sequences are MNHDT and YYDKIL. The CDR3 is CASSGTATEVFF. The CDR3 bases that were read are TGTGCTAGCAGTGGGACAGCCACA.

This clone was observed a few times. Gene names and germline refer to mouse. The observed sequence ends 4 residues before the CDR3 terminus, with the missing tail filled in from the germline J gene. This same CDR3 is encoded by further DNA sequences in the sample. V and J are TRBV5 and TRBJ2-3; 7 bases line up with TRBD1. The CDR3 runs to 15 residues. J lost 0 bases, V lost 2 bases, and 2 bases had no gene match. Germline CDR1 is LGHNA and CDR2 is YNLKQL (reference sequence). The DNA read from the CDR3 is TGTGCCAGCAGCCAAACAGGGGCCAGTGCAGAA. Translated, it gives CASSQTGASAE. The full CDR3 is CASSQTGASAETLYF.

This clone turned up a few times. These gene names are mouse names. The read is 4 residues too short to cover the CDR3 end, so that end is filled in from the germline J gene. The rearrangement uses TRBV13-1 and TRBJ2-4, with 8 bases lining up with TRBD1. Germline V CDR1 and CDR2: NSHNY, SYGAGN. The CDR3 consists of 17 residues. The ends lost 0 bases at V and 1 base at J; junction bases unmatched: 7. The CDR3: CASSDAAGGLRQNTLYF. The sequenced CDR3 bases are TGTGCCAGCAGTGATGCAGCAGGGGGCCTGCGTCAAAAC.

This clone has just a few counts. Mouse names are used for the genes. Read sequence stops 4 residues before the CDR3 end, and the germline J gene provides the missing end. Other DNA sequences in this specimen translate into the identical CDR3. The J gene is TRBJ1-2, the V gene TRBV5; weak D call: TRBD1 (6 bases). The ends were cut back, 2 bases at V and 3 bases at J, with 10 bases in the middle. The length of the CDR3 is 14 residues. Germline CDR1 is LGHNA and CDR2 is YNLKQL (reference sequence). The CDR3: CASSQTGRDSDYTF. CDR3 bases read: TGTGCCAGCAGCCAAACAGGGAGAGACTCC.

To note about this clone: Gene names and germline match the mouse. The read ends 4 residues early relative to the CDR3; the germline J gene fills the gap. V gene TRBV5 combines with J gene TRBJ2-3; D not certain. The CDR3 consists of 18 residues. Germline CDR1 and CDR2: LGHNA and YNLKQL (reference sequence). The ends were cut back, 0 bases at V and 0 bases at J, with 16 bases in the middle. CDR3 bases read: TGTGCCAGCAGCCAAGATCCCCCGTGGCAGACTAGTGCAGAA. It specifies CASSQDPPWQTSAE. The complete CDR3 sequence is CASSQDPPWQTSAETLYF.

A remark on this clone: The gene names given are mouse names. The CDR3 extends 4 residues past the end of the read, so its final part is completed from the germline J gene. The rearrangement links TRBV1 to TRBJ2-2, with TRBD2 identical over 9 bases. The germline V gene encodes CDR1 NSQYPW and CDR2 LRSPGD (reference sequence). J gave up 4 bases and V 0 bases, and 3 bases lay outside the gene matches. The CDR3 is made up of 16 amino acids. The CDR3 bases that were read are TGCACCTGCAGTGCAGATGGGGGGGCCGGCACCGGG. Encoded protein: CTCSADGGAGTG. The CDR3 in full is CTCSADGGAGTGQLYF.

This clone was observed a few times. Genes and germline are mouse. The read finishes 4 residues shy of the CDR3 end, and the germline J gene is used to complete it. The chain couples TRBV19 to TRBJ2-4; weak D call: TRBD1 (5 bases). CDR1 FNHDT and CDR2 SITEND come from the germline V gene (reference sequence). The V gene lost 2 bases and the J gene lost 0 bases, with 10 bases spanning the gap. The length of the CDR3 is 15 residues. CDR3 amino acids: CASSMDISSQNTLYF. The sequenced CDR3 bases are TGTGCCAGCAGTATGGACATCTCTAGTCAAAAC.

This clone has a handful of counts. Germline and genes: mouse. The read gets to within 4 residues of the CDR3 end, and the germline J gene fills in the rest. This chain links TRBV13-1 with TRBJ2-3; 8 bases line up with TRBD1. Germline CDR1 and CDR2: NSHNY and SYGAGN. The CDR3 runs to 14 residues. The junction had 4 bases not matched to a gene; V was cut back by 5 bases and J by 2 bases. The sequenced part of the CDR3 DNA is TGTGCCAGCAGCAGGGGGCTTTTTGCAGAA. This encodes CASSRGLFAE. The complete CDR3 protein is CASSRGLFAETLYF.

A note on this clone: Each gene name is a mouse one. The CDR3 end is not reached by the read, which stops 4 residues before it; the germline J gene fills it in. V gene TRBV1 combines with J gene TRBJ2-3; D remains ambiguous. Germline V CDR1 and CDR2: NSQYPW, LRSPGD (reference sequence). This CDR3 contains 16 residues. The V and J ends lost 0 bases and 0 bases respectively, with 10 bases between them. CDR3 bases read: TGCACCTGCAGTGCAGATCGTCAGTCTAGTGCAGAA. Amino acids: CTCSADRQSSAE. The CDR3 as a whole reads CTCSADRQSSAETLYF.

This clone was detected a few times. Mouse germline and gene names are used. The missing CDR3 end, 4 residues past where the read stops, is filled in from the germline J gene. The chain links TRBV3 to TRBJ2-1; 9 positions agree with TRBD2. The CDR3 spans 16 residues. J lost 1 base, V lost 1 base, and 2 bases had no gene match. The germline CDR1 and CDR2 sequences are SNHLY and FYNGKV (reference sequence). The CDR3 bases that were read are TGTGCCAGCAGCTTAGTGGGGGGGCCCAACTATGCT. It is translated as CASSLVGGPNYA. The full CDR3 is CASSLVGGPNYAEQFF. The entire variable domain, with the rest obtained from reference TRBV3 and TRBJ2-1, is as follows: GPKVLQIPSHQIIDMGQMVTLNCDPVSNHLYFYWYKQILGQQMEFLVNFYNGKVMEKSKLFKDQFSVERPDGSYFTLKIQPTALEDSAVYFCASSLVGGPNYAEQFFGPGTRLTVL.

Concerning this clone itself: Gene names are the mouse ones. Read sequence stops 4 residues before the CDR3 end, and the germline J gene provides the missing end. This chain uses TRBV19 with TRBJ2-2; 11 bases are shared with TRBD2. V trimming: 4 bases; J trimming: 5 bases; junction bases outside the gene matches: 7. CDR3 size: 16 residues. CDR1 and CDR2 (germline): FNHDT, SITEND (reference sequence). The sequenced part of the CDR3 DNA is TGTGCCAGCAGTCCTGGACTGGGGGGTGAGACCGGG. Its protein product is CASSPGLGGETG. The CDR3 in full is CASSPGLGGETGQLYF.

As to this clone: Mouse names are used for the genes. The sequenced fragment ends 4 residues before the CDR3 boundary, so the rest is inferred from the germline J gene. V gene TRBV19 combines with J gene TRBJ2-7; 10 bases map to TRBD1. The length of the CDR3 is 14 residues. Germline V gene lookup returns CDR1 FNHDT and CDR2 SITEND (reference sequence). The CDR3 sequence: CASSKTGGADEQYF. The part of the CDR3 DNA that was read is TGTGCCAGCAGTAAGACAGGGGGCGCGGAT.

Regarding this clone: Genes and germline are mouse. Partial CDR3 DNA: TGCACCTGCAGTGCAGGAGGACAGGGACGGGAC. Encoded protein: CTCSAGGQGRD. The entire CDR3 reads CTCSAGGQGRDTQYF. V gene TRBV1 combines with J gene TRBJ2-5, with 8 bases aligning to TRBD1. The read finishes 4 residues shy of the CDR3 end, and the germline J gene is used to complete it. CDR3 length: 15 residues. Germline V gene sequence: CDR1 NSQYPW, CDR2 LRSPGD (reference sequence).

This clone has only a few counts. The germline and genes are mouse ones. CDR3 sequence reads: CASTGGNYAEQFF. CDR3 DNA (partial): TGTGCCTCCACAGGGGGAAACTATGCT. The V call is TRBV31, the J call TRBJ2-1; 8 positions agree with TRBD1. Read sequence stops 4 residues before the CDR3 end, and the germline J gene provides the missing end. This CDR3 has 13 residues. J gave up 1 base and V 7 bases, and 3 bases lay outside the gene matches. CDR1 is GKSSPN, CDR2 SITVG, per germline.